This TCR beta chain was profiled in a study of response to subunit inactivated influenza vaccine. In the case of this clonotype: What it recognizes is unknown.

MiXCR, run by TCRdb on the RT-PCR reads, gives a single entry per CDR3 protein. Among approximately 530,000 distinct CDR3 sequences listed, 13% were seen once. Study-wide points: A suggestion made by the authors is that each seasonal influenza vaccination recruits few new T cells.

With 3 bases clipped from V and 6 bases from J, the junction kept 10 bases outside the gene matches. The germline gives CDR1 SGHKS, CDR2 YYEKEE (reference sequence). The length of the CDR3 is 16 residues. The V and J genes are TRBV5-5 and TRBJ1-4, with 8 positions matching TRBD1. The TCR comes from a man aged 50-59 years who received an inactivated influenza vaccine. The sequenced sample was PBMCs from blood, obtained roughly 48 days after vaccination. In DNA form, the CDR3 reads TGTGCCAGCAGCTGGGGGTGGTCAGGGGGCCATGAAAAACTGTTTTTT. This encodes CASSWGWSGGHEKLFF.